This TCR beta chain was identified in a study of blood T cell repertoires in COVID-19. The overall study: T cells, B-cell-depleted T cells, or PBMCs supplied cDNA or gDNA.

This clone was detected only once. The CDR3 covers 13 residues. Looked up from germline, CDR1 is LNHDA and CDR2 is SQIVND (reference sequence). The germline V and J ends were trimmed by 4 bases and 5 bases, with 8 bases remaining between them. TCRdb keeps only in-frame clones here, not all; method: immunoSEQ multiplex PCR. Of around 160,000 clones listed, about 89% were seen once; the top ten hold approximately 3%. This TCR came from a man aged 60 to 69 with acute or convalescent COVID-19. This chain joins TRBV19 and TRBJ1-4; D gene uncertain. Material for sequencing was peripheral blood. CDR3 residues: CASSTMTNEKLFF. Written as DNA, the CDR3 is TGTGCCAGTAGTACGATGACAAATGAAAAACTGTTTTTT.